A single sample is the source of the 3 T cell receptor beta chains below, sequenced in a study of CXCR3-negative and CXCR3-positive naive CD8 T cells (dated by TCRdb to the late 2010s). Paper-wide results and their limitations: Compared with CXCR3-negative naive cells, CXCR3-positive naive cells had TRB CDR3s with higher hydrophobicity (lower Kidera factor 4), lower energy, and higher strength and volume indices.

The reads were generated on a NextSeq 550. The Human TCR Profiling Kit (MiLaboratory) was used to prepare UMI-labeled 5' RACE TRB cDNA libraries. Based on TCRdb reprocessing of the reads, there is one entry per CDR3 protein sequence, and DNA is missing. The table for this sample lists about 130,000 distinct CDR3 sequences. Together, the top ten hold roughly 0.59% of the sample. No antigen is known for these receptors. The sequenced material came from naive CXCR3+ CD8+ T cells from blood. The cell subset or site label for this specimen denotes: CD45RO-CCR7+CD27+CD95- naive CD8+ T cells expressing CXCR3 (TNR3+). These receptors originate from a human donor in good health. Some clones in this sample may be carry-over from other donors' samples.

CDR3 in amino acids: CASSTIAGSGNEQFF. The chain has TRBV19 and TRBJ2-1; there is no DNA to check the TCRdb D call of TRBD2. Germline V lookup: CDR1 LNHDA, CDR2 SQIVND (reference sequence). This CDR3 contains 15 residues.

The chain links TRBV11-1 to TRBJ2-2; TCRdb outputs TRBD1, but without DNA this stays unchecked. The CDR3 covers 15 residues. Germline-derived CDR1 and CDR2 are SGHAT and FQDESV (reference sequence). CDR3 residues: CASSLGTGLTGELFF.

The V and J genes are TRBV29-1 and TRBJ1-2; TCRdb proposes TRBD1, but this gene call is untestable without DNA. CDR1 is SQVTM and CDR2 is ANQGSEA in the germline V gene. The CDR3 loop spans 13 amino acids. The CDR3 reads CSVENRANYGYTF.